This T cell receptor (beta chain) was obtained from a study of OX40 agonist ivuxolimab in advanced cancers. With regard to the full study: Ivuxolimab was an agonistic, fully human IgG2 monoclonal antibody directed against OX40 (CD134), a costimulatory receptor. Intravenous ivuxolimab was administered to patients every 2 weeks at six dose levels: 0.01, 0.1, 0.3, 1.5, 3 and 10 mg/kg. Of the approximately 50 patients in dose escalation, 19 had hepatocellular carcinoma, around 15 had melanoma, 9 had renal cell carcinoma and 9 had head and neck cancer. A male proportion of 82.7% and a mean age of approximately 61 years, ranging from roughly 23 to 90, were recorded for the dose-escalation cohort. Patients were allowed to have had prior anti-PD-1, anti-PD-L1 or anti-CTLA-4 therapy, and approximately 37% of the dose-escalation patients had been treated with checkpoint inhibitors. Partial responses occurred in three dose-escalation patients: two with cutaneous melanoma and one with hepatocellular carcinoma. Peripheral TCRbeta sequencing aimed to test whether ivuxolimab altered TCR sequence diversity and caused clonal T-cell expansion. The paper covers the monotherapy dose-escalation part of the phase I ivuxolimab trial, which included N = 52 patients.

V was cut back by 5 bases and J by 11 bases, leaving a gap of 15 bases between them. Measured from the cysteine to the phenylalanine, the CDR3 is 13 residues long. The read is trimmed to its CDR3 DNA, 39 bases read in frame from base 1. CDR1 and CDR2 are read off the germline V gene as MNHEY and SVGAGI. Genomic DNA was isolated from the sorted cells so that the TCRbeta CDR3 region could be sequenced. The immunoSEQ Assay was used to sequence the TCRbeta CDR3 regions. In TCRdb, the immuneACCESS table is reduced to in-frame sequences with V and J assigned. These tables do not hold every clone; where another copy was compared, an unresolved V gene accounts for under half, and the others remain unexplained. In all, the sample holds tens of thousands of clones, and more than 70% of those were seen once. The ten largest make up 0.25% to 0.3% of the sample. The trial excluded patients who had a history of autoimmune disease or who were on systemic immunosuppression. Peripheral blood for TCR sequencing was collected from all dose cohorts at baseline, on cycle 4 day 1, and on cycle 7 day 1. Samples came from an open-label, multicenter, first-in-human phase I dose-escalation trial of ivuxolimab. The trial enrolled adults with locally advanced or metastatic head and neck squamous cell, hepatocellular, melanoma or renal cell carcinoma. Before TCR sequencing, CD4+ T cells and CD8+ T cells were sorted from peripheral blood as separate populations.

Worth noting for this clone: The antigen this receptor binds is unknown. Per-base quality was not reported, and no clone a single base away is much larger than it.

Overall study results and their limits: After ivuxolimab, more expanded clones were found on average in CD8+ T cells than in CD4+ T cells. Low levels of normalized T-cell clonal expansion were also seen in some nonresponding patients. Clonal expansion of both CD4+ and CD8+ blood T cells was observed from baseline to week 6 at doses 0.1 to 3.0 mg/kg. Antigen specificity was not determined for the clonally expanded peripheral T cells. In the 0.1-3.0 mg/kg groups, partial responders had among the lowest normalized peripheral clonal expansion, particularly in CD8+ T cells.

This clonotype was obtained from an adult with an advanced solid tumor such as melanoma, head and neck, liver or kidney cancer. The rearrangement joined TRBV6-5 to TRBJ1-4, and perhaps TRBD1 as D gene, on 5 matching bases. The sample here was CD4+ or CD8+ T cells sorted from blood, taken in a trial of the OX40 agonist ivuxolimab. Here the CDR3 is given as CASSAGTTRKLFF. The base sequence is TGTGCCAGCAGTGCTGGGACCACAAGGAAACTGTTTTTT.